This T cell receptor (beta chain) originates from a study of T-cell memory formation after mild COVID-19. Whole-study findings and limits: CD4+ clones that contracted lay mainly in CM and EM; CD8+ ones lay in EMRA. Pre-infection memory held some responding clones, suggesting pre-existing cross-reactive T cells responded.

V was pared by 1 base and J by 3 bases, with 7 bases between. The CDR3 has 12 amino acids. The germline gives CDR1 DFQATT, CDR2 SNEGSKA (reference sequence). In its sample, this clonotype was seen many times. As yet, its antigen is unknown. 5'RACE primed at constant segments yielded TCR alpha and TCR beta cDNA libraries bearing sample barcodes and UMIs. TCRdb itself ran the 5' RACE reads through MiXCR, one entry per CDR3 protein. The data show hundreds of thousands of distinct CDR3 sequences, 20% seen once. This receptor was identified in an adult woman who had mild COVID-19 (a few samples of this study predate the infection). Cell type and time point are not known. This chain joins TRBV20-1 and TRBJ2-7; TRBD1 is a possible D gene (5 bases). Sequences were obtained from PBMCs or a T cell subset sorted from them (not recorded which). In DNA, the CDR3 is TGCAGTGCTAGAGCCCAGGGCTACGAGCAGTACTTC. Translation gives CSARAQGYEQYF.